This record covers a single T cell receptor beta chain. The sample originates from a study of blood T cell repertoires in COVID-19. The CDR3 length is 14 residues. CDR1 LNHDA and CDR2 SQIVND come from the germline V gene (reference sequence). The V end lost 1 base, the J end lost 6 bases, and 10 bases lay between the germline ends. The assay was immunoSEQ multiplex PCR, and TCRdb's table has in-frame clones only and misses some. Of 220,000 or so clones listed, around 89% were seen once; the top ten hold over 13%. The TCR originated in a young man who had been exposed to COVID-19. The sample taken for sequencing was PBMCs or T cells enriched from blood (not recorded which). The chain recombines TRBV19 with TRBJ2-1; perhaps TRBD2 as D (5 bases). The CDR3 bases are TGTGCCAGTAGTATAGCTAGCCAGAGCAATGAGCAGTTCTTC. It translates to CASSIASQSNEQFF.